Here is one TCR beta chain with its context. Here immunoSEQ multiplex PCR was the method, and the copy in TCRdb shows in-frame clones only, minus some. The sample gives 95,000 to 100,000 clones, around 80% of which show up once; 2% to 2.5% is in the top ten. These data originate in a study of control samples from healthy donors and cancer patients. This CDR3 is built from 16 residues. J was trimmed by 3 bases and V by 7 bases; bases with no gene match: 11. Germline V gives CDR1 LGHNA, CDR2 YNFKEQ. The clonotype originates from a man in his sixties in good health. The rearrangement uses TRBV4-2 and TRBJ1-2; 10 bases are shared with TRBD1. The sequencing sample was made of blood. The CDR3 sequence: CASTRLGTGVDYGYTF. The CDR3 nucleotides are TGTGCCAGCACCAGATTGGGGACAGGGGTCGACTATGGCTACACCTTC.